The T cell receptor beta chain described here comes from a study of T-cell memory formation after mild COVID-19 (dated by TCRdb to the early 2020s). At the level of the whole study: Most TCR sequence clusters were specific to one of the two donors. Longitudinal TCRalpha and TCRbeta repertoire sequencing tracked T-cell clones expanding and contracting after mild COVID-19 in a couple of donors. The cohort comprised two young, previously healthy adult volunteers, one female and one male. The research as a whole found: Only a couple of mild cases were covered in the study, and larger cohorts including severe cases with pre-infection samples were considered necessary. SARS-CoV-2 specificity was not confirmed for the second-wave clones peaking on day 37. From day 15 to 85, contracting clones showed balanced CD4/CD8 phenotypes, whereas a second wave of clones that expanded from day 15 to 37 leaned towards CD4+. Some responding clones were detected in pre-infection memory, which suggested that pre-existing cross-reactive memory T cells had joined the SARS-CoV-2 response. Contracting CD4+ clones appeared mostly in the CM and EM memory subsets, whereas CD8+ clones were enriched in EMRA.

The instrument was an Illumina NovaSeq 6000. TCRalpha and TCRbeta cDNA libraries were constructed by 5'RACE with constant-segment primers, with sample barcodes and unique molecular identifiers being introduced. RNA was extracted from every sample with Trizol reagent. Libraries were amplified in two PCR steps, with a second sample barcode and Illumina TruSeq adapters added in the second step. Sequencing of the libraries was done on an Illumina NovaSeq, producing 2 x 150 bp paired-end reads. The authors' pipeline ran thus. Reads were demultiplexed and collapsed into UMI-guided consensus sequences with migec v1.2.7. Using mixcr v2.1.11, the UMI consensuses were aligned to TRA and TRB V and J templates and assembled into clonotypes. A clonotype was counted as expanded or contracted only if both edgeR and NoisET called the change significant, with noise models trained on biological replicates. For edgeR calls, a false discovery rate-adjusted p below 0.01 and a log2 fold-change threshold of 1 were applied. As an exploratory analysis of dynamics, PCA with hierarchical clustering was applied to max-normalized trajectories of the 1000 most abundant clonotypes. Separately sequenced CD4+ and CD8+ repertoires were used to assign a CD4 or CD8 phenotype to each responding clone. In TCRdb, the public reads were trimmed at Q25 with fastp and aligned with MiXCR, with productive beta chains retained. Rows matching on CDR3 protein sequence are summarized as one entry with the most common DNA and genes. None of the V and J calls come from the authors' own analysis; TCRdb made them. Here the sample has around 340,000 distinct CDR3 sequences; 10% to 15% occur a single time. The top ten hold about 21% of the sample.

Turning to this clonotype: What this receptor recognizes is not known. No much larger clone exists at a distance of one base, and base qualities are not known.

A distance of 9 bases separates the germline ends of V and J, which lose 4 bases and 2 bases respectively. Reading the germline V gene gives CDR1 LGHNA and CDR2 YNFKEQ. The CDR3 measures 14 amino acids from cysteine to phenylalanine. Only CDR3 DNA remains: 42 bases, in frame from the first base. Ficoll-Paque density gradient centrifugation was the method used to isolate PBMCs. The chain was built from TRBV4-2 and TRBJ1-5, with the identity of the D gene unclear. The sequence derives from a young man who had mild COVID-19 (a few samples of this study predate the infection). The sample titles of this study are shuffled in the database, so cell type and time point are left out; the donor was told from shared clones. Sequencing was carried out using PBMCs or a T cell subset sorted from them (not recorded which). In nucleotides, the sequence is TGTGCCAGCAGCCGCCAGGACGGCAATCAGCCCCAGCATTTT. Protein translation: CASSRQDGNQPQHF.